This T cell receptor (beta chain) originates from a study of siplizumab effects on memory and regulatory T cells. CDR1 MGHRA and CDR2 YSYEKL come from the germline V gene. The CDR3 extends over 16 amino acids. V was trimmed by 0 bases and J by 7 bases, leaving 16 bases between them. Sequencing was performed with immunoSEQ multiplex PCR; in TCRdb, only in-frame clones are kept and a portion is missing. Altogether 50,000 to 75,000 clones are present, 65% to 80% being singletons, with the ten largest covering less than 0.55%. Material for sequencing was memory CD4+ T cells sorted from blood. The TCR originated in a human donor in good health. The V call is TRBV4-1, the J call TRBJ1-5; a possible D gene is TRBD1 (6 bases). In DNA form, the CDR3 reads TGCGCCAGCAGCCAAGATACGTCGGGGACACGGCAGCCCCAGCATTTT. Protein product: CASSQDTSGTRQPQHF.